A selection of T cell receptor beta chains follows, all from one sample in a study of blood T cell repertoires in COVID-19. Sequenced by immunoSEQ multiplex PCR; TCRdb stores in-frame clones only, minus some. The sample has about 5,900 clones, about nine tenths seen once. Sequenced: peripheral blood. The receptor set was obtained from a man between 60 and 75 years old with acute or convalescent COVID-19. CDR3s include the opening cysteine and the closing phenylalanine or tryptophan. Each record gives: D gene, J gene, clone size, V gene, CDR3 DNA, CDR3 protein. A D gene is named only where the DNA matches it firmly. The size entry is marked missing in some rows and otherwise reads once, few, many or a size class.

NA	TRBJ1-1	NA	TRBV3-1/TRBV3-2	TGTGCCAGCAGGTCGAACAGGCATCCCTTCAAAAACACTGAAGCTTTCTTT	CASRSNRHPFKNTEAFF
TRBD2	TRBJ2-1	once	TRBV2	TGTGCCAGCAGTGAAATAGGACTAGCGGGTAATGAGCAGTTCTTC	CASSEIGLAGNEQFF
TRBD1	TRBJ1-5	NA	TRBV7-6	TGTGCCAGCAGCAGAACAGGGGGTCCCAATCAGCCCCAGCATTTT	CASSRTGGPNQPQHF
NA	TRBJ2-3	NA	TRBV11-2	TGTGCCAGCAGCTTAGGGGTGACTAGTGCAGATACGCAGTATTTT	CASSLGVTSADTQYF
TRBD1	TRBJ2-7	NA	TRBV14	TGTGCCAGCAGCCAACCGGACAGGGGGCTGTACGAGCAGTACTTC	CASSQPDRGLYEQYF
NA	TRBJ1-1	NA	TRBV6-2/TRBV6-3	TGTGCCAGCAGCCTCCGGGCGGGGGACACTGAAGCTTTCTTT	CASSLRAGDTEAFF
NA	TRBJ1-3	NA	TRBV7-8	TGTGCCAGCAGCGGGAGTTGGCAAAGCTCTGGAAACACCATATATTTT	CASSGSWQSSGNTIYF
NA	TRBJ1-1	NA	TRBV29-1	TGCAGCGTTGTCAGGGCTACTGAAGCTTTCTTT	CSVVRATEAFF
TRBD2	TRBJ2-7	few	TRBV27	TGTGCCAGCAGTCCCCTTTCTAGCGGAGGGGAGCAGTACTTC	CASSPLSSGGEQYF
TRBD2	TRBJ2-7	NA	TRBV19	TGTGCCAGTAGTCTCGGACTAGCGGGAGGAAGATCCTACGAGCAGTACTTC	CASSLGLAGGRSYEQYF
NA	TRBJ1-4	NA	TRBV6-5	TGTGCCAGCAGGAGGGAGGGGGGCCAAAATGAAAAACTGTTTTTT	CASRREGGQNEKLFF
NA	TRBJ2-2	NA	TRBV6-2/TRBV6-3	TGTGCCAGCAGTCTCAGCACCGGGGAGCTGTTTTTT	CASSLSTGELFF
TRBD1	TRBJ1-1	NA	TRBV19	TGTGCCAGTAGTATAGACCCGGGACAGGGAATCTCCTTT	CASSIDPGQGISF
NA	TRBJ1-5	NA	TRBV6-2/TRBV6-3	TGTGCCAGCAGTTACTCCCATCCACAGCCCCAGCATTTT	CASSYSHPQPQHF
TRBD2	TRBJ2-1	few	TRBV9	TGTGCCAGCAGCAGAACTAGCGGGGGAGCCACTCCCTTCAATGAGCAGTTCTTC	CASSRTSGGATPFNEQFF
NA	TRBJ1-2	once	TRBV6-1	TGTGCCAGCAGTGAAGCGGGAGGGGCATCAAGAGGCTACACCTTC	CASSEAGGASRGYTF
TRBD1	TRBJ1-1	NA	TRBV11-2	TGTGCCAGCAGCCGCAACAGGGGAAGTACTGAAGCTTTCTTT	CASSRNRGSTEAFF
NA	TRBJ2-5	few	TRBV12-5	TGTGCTAGTGGTTTGGTTACAACAGGGTCCGAGACCCAGTACTTC	CASGLVTTGSETQYF
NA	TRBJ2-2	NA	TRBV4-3	TGCGCCAGCAGCCAAGAAACGGGGATTGCCGGGGAGCTGTTTTTT	CASSQETGIAGELFF
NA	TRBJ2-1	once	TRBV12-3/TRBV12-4	TGTGCCAGCAGGCTTGACAGCTACAATGAGCAGTTCTTC	CASRLDSYNEQFF
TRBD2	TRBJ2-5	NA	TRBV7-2	TGTGCCAGCAGCTTATCAGCGGGGGTTGCGGAGACCCAGTACTTC	CASSLSAGVAETQYF
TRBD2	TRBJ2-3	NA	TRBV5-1	TGCGCCAGCACCTCTAGCGGGAGTTGGGATACGCAGTATTTT	CASTSSGSWDTQYF
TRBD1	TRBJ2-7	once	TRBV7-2	TGTGCCAGCAGCTTCCGGGACAGTTCCTACGAGCAGTACTTC	CASSFRDSSYEQYF
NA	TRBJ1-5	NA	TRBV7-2	TGTGCCAGCAGTGAGGGACTCAATCAGCCCCAGCATTTT	CASSEGLNQPQHF
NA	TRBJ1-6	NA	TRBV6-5	TGTGCCAGCAGCGGGAGCTCCTATAATTCACCCCTCCACTTT	CASSGSSYNSPLHF
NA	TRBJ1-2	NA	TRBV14	TGTGCCAGCAGCCAAGATGCCGCCCTAGACTGGAAAGGCTACACCTTC	CASSQDAALDWKGYTF
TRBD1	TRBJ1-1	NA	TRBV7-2	TGTGCCAGCAGGCCGGACAGGAGTTTGACTGAAGCTTTCTTT	CASRPDRSLTEAFF
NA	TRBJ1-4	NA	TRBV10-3	TGTGCCATCAGTGAGACGGGACACGAAAAACTGTTTTTT	CAISETGHEKLFF
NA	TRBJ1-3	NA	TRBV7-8	TGTGCCAGCGGGCCGAGTCACTCTGGAAACACCATATATTTT	CASGPSHSGNTIYF
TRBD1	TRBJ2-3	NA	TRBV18	TGTGCCAGCTCACCAACGACAGGGTCTAGCACAGATACGCAGTATTTT	CASSPTTGSSTDTQYF
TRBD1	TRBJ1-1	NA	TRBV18	TGTGCCAGCTCACCACGGGGACAGGGTGGTAGGGCGAACACTGAAGCTTTCTTT	CASSPRGQGGRANTEAFF
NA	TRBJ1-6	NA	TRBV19	TGTGCCAGTAGTTACCTATTTCGACAACTTAATTCACCCCTCCACTTT	CASSYLFRQLNSPLHF
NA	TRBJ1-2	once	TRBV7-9	TGTGCCAGCAGCTTACAGGGGTCTGGCTATGGCTACACCTTC	CASSLQGSGYGYTF
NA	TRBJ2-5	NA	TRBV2	TGTGCCAGCAGTGAACGGCGGAGGGCACAAGAGACCCAGTACTTC	CASSERRRAQETQYF
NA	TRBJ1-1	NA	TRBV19	TGTGCCAGTAGTTTCATAAGGGGGAGCAGGAACACTGAAGCTTTCTTT	CASSFIRGSRNTEAFF
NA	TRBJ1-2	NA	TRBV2	TGTGCCAGCAGTGAACTCGGGTCCTATGGCTACACCTTC	CASSELGSYGYTF
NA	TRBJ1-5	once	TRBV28	TGTGCCAGCAGTCTCTCCACAACCCGCACTCAGCCCCAGCATTTT	CASSLSTTRTQPQHF
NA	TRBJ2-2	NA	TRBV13	TGTGCCAGCAGCCCGCTCTTGGCCCTCGGGGAGCTGTTTTTT	CASSPLLALGELFF
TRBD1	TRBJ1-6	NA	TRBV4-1	TGCGCCAGCAGCCAATTACCCCCTATGGGACAGGGTCACTCACCCCTCCACTTT	CASSQLPPMGQGHSPLHF
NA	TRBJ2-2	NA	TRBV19	TGTGCCAGTAGTATTGTGTCGGGGAACACCGGGGAGCTGTTTTTT	CASSIVSGNTGELFF
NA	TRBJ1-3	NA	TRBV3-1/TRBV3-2	TGTGCCAGCAGCCCTTACTGGGGGCCTGGAAACACCATATATTTT	CASSPYWGPGNTIYF
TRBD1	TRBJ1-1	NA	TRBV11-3	TGTGCCAGCAGCCTTCGACAGGGTTCTACTGAAGCTTTCTTT	CASSLRQGSTEAFF
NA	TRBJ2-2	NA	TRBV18	TGTGCCAGCTCACCGATCGGGGTAGGCACCGGGGAGCTGTTTTTT	CASSPIGVGTGELFF
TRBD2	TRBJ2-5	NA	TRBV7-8	TGTGCCAGCAGCCCCCCCGGACTAGCGGGTTTTCAAGAGACCCAGTACTTC	CASSPPGLAGFQETQYF
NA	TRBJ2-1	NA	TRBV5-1	TGCGCCAGCAGCTTGGTCGTCAACAACAATGAGCAGTTCTTC	CASSLVVNNNEQFF
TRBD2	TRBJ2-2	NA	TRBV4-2	TGTGCCAGCAGCCAATCCCTCTCTACTAGCGGCACCGGGGAGCTGTTTTTT	CASSQSLSTSGTGELFF
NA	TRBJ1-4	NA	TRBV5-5	TGTGCCAGCAGCAAGACAGTAACTAATGAAAAACTGTTTTTT	CASSKTVTNEKLFF
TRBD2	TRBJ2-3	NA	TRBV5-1	TGCGCCAGCAGCTTGGGACTAGCGGGGATGTCAAATACGCAGTATTTT	CASSLGLAGMSNTQYF
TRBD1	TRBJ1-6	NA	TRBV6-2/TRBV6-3	TGTGCCAGCAGTCGACAGGGGGCTTGGGCCCTCCACTTT	CASSRQGAWALHF